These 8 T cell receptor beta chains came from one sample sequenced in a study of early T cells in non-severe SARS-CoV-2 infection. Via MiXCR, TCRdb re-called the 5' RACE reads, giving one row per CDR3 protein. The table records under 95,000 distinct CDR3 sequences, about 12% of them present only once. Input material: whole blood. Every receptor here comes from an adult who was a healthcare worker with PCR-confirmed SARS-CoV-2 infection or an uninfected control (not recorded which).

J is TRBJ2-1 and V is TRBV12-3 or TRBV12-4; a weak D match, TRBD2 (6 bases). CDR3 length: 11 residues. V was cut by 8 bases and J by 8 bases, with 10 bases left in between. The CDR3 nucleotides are TGTGCCAGCTCCTGGGGGGATGAGCAGTTCTTC. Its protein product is CASSWGDEQFF.

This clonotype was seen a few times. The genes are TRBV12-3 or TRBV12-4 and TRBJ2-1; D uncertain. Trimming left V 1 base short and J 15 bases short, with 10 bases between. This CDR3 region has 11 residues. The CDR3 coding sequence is TGTGCCAGCAGTTTAGAAGCCCCGTGGTTCTTC. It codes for CASSLEAPWFF.

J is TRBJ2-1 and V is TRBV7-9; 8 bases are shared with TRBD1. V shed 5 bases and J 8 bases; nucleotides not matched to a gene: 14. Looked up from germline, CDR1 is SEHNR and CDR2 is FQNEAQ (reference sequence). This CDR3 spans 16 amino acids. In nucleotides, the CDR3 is TGTGCCAGCAGCACCCCCGCCTCAGGGGGCTTAGATGAGCAGTTCTTC. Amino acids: CASSTPASGGLDEQFF.

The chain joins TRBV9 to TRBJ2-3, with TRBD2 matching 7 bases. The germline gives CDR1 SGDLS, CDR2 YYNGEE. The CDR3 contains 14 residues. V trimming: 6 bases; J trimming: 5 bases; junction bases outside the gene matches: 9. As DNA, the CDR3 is TGTGCCAGCACCTTGCTAGCGGATCAAGATACGCAGTATTTT. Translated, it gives CASTLLADQDTQYF.

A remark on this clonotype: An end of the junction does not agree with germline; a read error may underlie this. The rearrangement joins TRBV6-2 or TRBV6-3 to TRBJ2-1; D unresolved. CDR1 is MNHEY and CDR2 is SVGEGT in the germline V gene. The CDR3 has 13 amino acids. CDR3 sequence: CASSLLMYSEQFF. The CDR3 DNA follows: TGTGCCAGCAGTCTACTGATGTACAGTGAGCAGTTCTTC.

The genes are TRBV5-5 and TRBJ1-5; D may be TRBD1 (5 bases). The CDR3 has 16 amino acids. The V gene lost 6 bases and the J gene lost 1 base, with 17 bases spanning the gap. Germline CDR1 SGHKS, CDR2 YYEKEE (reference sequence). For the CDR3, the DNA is TGTGCCAGCAAATTAATGGGGGATACGAGCAATCAGCCCCAGCATTTT. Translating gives CASKLMGDTSNQPQHF. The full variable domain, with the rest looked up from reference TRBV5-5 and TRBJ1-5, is DAGVTQSPTHLIKTRGQQVTLRCSPISGHKSVSWYQQVLGQGPQFIFQYYEKEERGRGNFPDRFSARQFPNYSSELNVNALLLGDSALYLCASKLMGDTSNQPQHFGDGTRLSIL.

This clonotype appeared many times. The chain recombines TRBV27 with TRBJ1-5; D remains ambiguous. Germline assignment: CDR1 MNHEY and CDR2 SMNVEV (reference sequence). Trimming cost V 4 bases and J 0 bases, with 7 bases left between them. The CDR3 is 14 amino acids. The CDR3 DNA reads TGTGCCAGCAGTTCCAGGTCTAGCAATCAGCCCCAGCATTTT. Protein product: CASSSRSSNQPQHF.

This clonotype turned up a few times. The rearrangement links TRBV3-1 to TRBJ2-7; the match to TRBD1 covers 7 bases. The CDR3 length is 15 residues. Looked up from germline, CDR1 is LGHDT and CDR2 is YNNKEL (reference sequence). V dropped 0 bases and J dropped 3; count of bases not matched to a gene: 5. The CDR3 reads CASSQEFGTVYEQYF. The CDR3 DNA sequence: TGTGCCAGCAGCCAAGAGTTCGGGACAGTCTACGAGCAGTACTTC.